The following is a T cell receptor beta chain sequence with its context. This CDR3 is built from 15 residues. Trimming took off 3 bases at V and 1 base at J, with 12 bases between the two ends. CDR1 is KGHSH, CDR2 LQKENI, per germline. This entry comes from a study of blood T cell repertoires in COVID-19. Study in general: The samples span acute and convalescent COVID-19 from the United States, Italy and Spain.

Original handling: Cell counts per sample came from amplifying reference gene primers. Assay used: immunoSEQ multiplex PCR; TCRdb lists only in-frame clones, some missing. That table gives V, J and clone size, and the DNA gave D and trimming. Of about 260,000 clones listed, around 90% are singletons. This chain joins TRBV18 and TRBJ2-5; D remains unclear. The receptor comes from a human donor in a cohort sampled during active COVID-19. The sequencing input was peripheral blood. CDR3 DNA: TGTGCCAGCTCACCGAATCCCCAGGTCCAAGAGACCCAGTACTTC. Translation gives CASSPNPQVQETQYF.